This T cell receptor (beta chain) is drawn from a study of blood T cell repertoires in COVID-19. With 0 bases removed from V and 1 base from J, the gap between germline ends came to 6 bases. The CDR3 totals 14 residues. Germline V gives CDR1 SGHTA, CDR2 FQGTGA. The repertoire was sequenced with immunoSEQ multiplex PCR; TCRdb's copy has only in-frame clones and lacks some. The sample yields approximately 43,000 clones, around 81% seen once. The sequenced sample consisted of peripheral blood. This sequence joins TRBV7-3 and TRBJ1-1, with D uncertain. The TCR comes from a man aged 40-49 years with active or convalescent COVID-19. DNA for the CDR3: TGTGCCAGCAGCTTAACAGGAGAGAACACTGAAGCTTTCTTT. Translating it yields CASSLTGENTEAFF.